This T cell receptor beta chain was recovered during a study of blood T cell repertoires in COVID-19. This clone was observed a single time. Sequenced by immunoSEQ multiplex PCR; TCRdb stores in-frame clones only, minus some. The data show about 150,000 clones, about nine tenths seen once. The V gene end was trimmed by 5 bases and the J gene end by 8 bases; junction bases not matched to a gene: 11. Germline V CDR1 and CDR2: SEHNR, FQNEAQ (reference sequence). This CDR3 spans 15 amino acids. This sequence joins TRBV7-9 and TRBJ1-4; 7 nucleotides align to TRBD1. The sequenced sample consisted of peripheral blood. This TCR was sampled from a woman in her 70s with acute or convalescent COVID-19. The chain's CDR3 is CASSPRQGVGEKLFF. The CDR3 bases are TGTGCCAGCAGCCCCCGTCAGGGGGTAGGGGAAAAACTGTTTTTT.